This is a list of T cell receptor beta chains from one sample in a study of shared clonotypes between healthy human individuals. Assay: immunoSEQ multiplex PCR; the TCRdb copy retains only in-frame clones and omits some. Of about 590,000 clones in the sample, around 95% are singletons; the top ten hold over 0.09%. Material: naive CD8+ T cells sorted from blood. The receptors shown here come from a woman in her thirties in good health. Each CDR3 is given with its conserved first and last residue. The order of the fields is V gene, clone size, J gene, D gene, CDR3 protein, CDR3 DNA. The D gene is left open where the match is weak. Not all rows give a size; the values are once, few, many and, for expanded clones, a class.

v_gene: TRBV6-1; abundance: .; j_gene: TRBJ2-7; d_gene: TRBD1; CDR3aa: CASRPGTDLYEQYF; CDR3nt: TGTGCCAGCCGCCCCGGGACAGATCTCTACGAGCAGTACTTC
v_gene: TRBV11-2; abundance: .; j_gene: TRBJ1-5; d_gene: .; CDR3aa: CASSLVLRRKLGSNQPQHF; CDR3nt: TGTGCCAGCAGCTTAGTTTTGAGACGGAAATTGGGGAGCAATCAGCCCCAGCATTTT
v_gene: TRBV27; abundance: .; j_gene: TRBJ2-7; d_gene: .; CDR3aa: CASSLSGGFHEQYF; CDR3nt: TGTGCCAGCAGTTTATCGGGCGGGTTCCACGAGCAGTACTTC
v_gene: TRBV27; abundance: .; j_gene: TRBJ1-4; d_gene: .; CDR3aa: CASSLRGSNEKLFF; CDR3nt: TGTGCCAGCAGTTTGAGGGGGTCTAATGAAAAACTGTTTTTT
v_gene: TRBV28; abundance: .; j_gene: TRBJ2-7; d_gene: TRBD1; CDR3aa: CASSPPGTGGHEQYF; CDR3nt: TGTGCCAGCAGTCCCCCCGGGACAGGGGGTCACGAGCAGTACTTC
v_gene: TRBV6-1; abundance: .; j_gene: TRBJ1-5; d_gene: .; CDR3aa: CASSPPWGTQHF; CDR3nt: TGTGCCAGCAGTCCACCTTGGGGTACCCAGCATTTT
v_gene: TRBV7-9; abundance: .; j_gene: TRBJ1-4; d_gene: .; CDR3aa: CASSGRRGEKLFF; CDR3nt: TGTGCCAGCAGTGGCAGGAGAGGTGAAAAACTGTTTTTT
v_gene: TRBV5-4; abundance: .; j_gene: TRBJ2-7; d_gene: TRBD2; CDR3aa: CASSLGLAGGNEQYF; CDR3nt: TGTGCCAGCAGCTTGGGCCTAGCGGGAGGTAACGAGCAGTACTTC
v_gene: TRBV19; abundance: .; j_gene: TRBJ1-2; d_gene: .; CDR3aa: CASSRYSLKYGYTF; CDR3nt: TGTGCCAGTAGTAGGTACAGTTTGAAGTATGGCTACACCTTC
v_gene: TRBV25-1; abundance: once; j_gene: TRBJ2-7; d_gene: .; CDR3aa: CASSNQQGYEQYF; CDR3nt: TGTGCCAGCAGTAATCAACAGGGCTACGAGCAGTACTTC
v_gene: TRBV19; abundance: .; j_gene: TRBJ1-2; d_gene: .; CDR3aa: CASSAPGRSYGYTF; CDR3nt: TGTGCCAGTAGTGCTCCGGGGAGAAGCTATGGCTACACCTTC
v_gene: TRBV5-6; abundance: .; j_gene: TRBJ2-7; d_gene: .; CDR3aa: CASSYLTSSGRHEQYF; CDR3nt: TGTGCCAGCAGCTACCTTACTAGCAGCGGTAGACACGAGCAGTACTTC
v_gene: TRBV6-5; abundance: .; j_gene: TRBJ1-1; d_gene: .; CDR3aa: CASSYSIRGTEAFF; CDR3nt: TGTGCCAGCAGTTACTCGATTCGGGGAACTGAAGCTTTCTTT
v_gene: TRBV6-1; abundance: .; j_gene: TRBJ2-7; d_gene: .; CDR3aa: CASSDYLDEQYF; CDR3nt: TGTGCCAGCAGCGATTACTTGGACGAGCAGTACTTC
v_gene: TRBV14; abundance: .; j_gene: TRBJ2-1; d_gene: .; CDR3aa: CASSQELPGRPLSINNEQFF; CDR3nt: TGTGCCAGCAGCCAAGAGCTCCCAGGCCGGCCACTATCTATAAACAATGAGCAGTTCTTC
v_gene: TRBV7-9; abundance: .; j_gene: TRBJ2-1; d_gene: TRBD2; CDR3aa: CASSRGLAGAYLEQFF; CDR3nt: TGTGCCAGCAGCCGGGGACTAGCGGGAGCTTACCTTGAGCAGTTCTTC
v_gene: TRBV6-1; abundance: .; j_gene: TRBJ2-1; d_gene: TRBD1; CDR3aa: CASSEELDDRASFNEQFF; CDR3nt: TGTGCCAGCAGTGAAGAACTTGACGACAGGGCTTCTTTCAATGAGCAGTTCTTC
v_gene: TRBV7-9; abundance: once; j_gene: TRBJ2-7; d_gene: .; CDR3aa: CASSLGTEQYF; CDR3nt: TGTGCCAGCAGCTTAGGGACCGAGCAGTACTTC
v_gene: TRBV7-6; abundance: .; j_gene: TRBJ1-1; d_gene: .; CDR3aa: CASSLVGGQLNTEAFF; CDR3nt: TGTGCCAGCAGCTTAGTGGGGGGCCAATTGAACACTGAAGCTTTCTTT
v_gene: TRBV28; abundance: .; j_gene: TRBJ2-7; d_gene: .; CDR3aa: CASSFLRTVDHEQYF; CDR3nt: TGTGCCAGCAGTTTCCTGAGGACGGTAGACCACGAGCAGTACTTC